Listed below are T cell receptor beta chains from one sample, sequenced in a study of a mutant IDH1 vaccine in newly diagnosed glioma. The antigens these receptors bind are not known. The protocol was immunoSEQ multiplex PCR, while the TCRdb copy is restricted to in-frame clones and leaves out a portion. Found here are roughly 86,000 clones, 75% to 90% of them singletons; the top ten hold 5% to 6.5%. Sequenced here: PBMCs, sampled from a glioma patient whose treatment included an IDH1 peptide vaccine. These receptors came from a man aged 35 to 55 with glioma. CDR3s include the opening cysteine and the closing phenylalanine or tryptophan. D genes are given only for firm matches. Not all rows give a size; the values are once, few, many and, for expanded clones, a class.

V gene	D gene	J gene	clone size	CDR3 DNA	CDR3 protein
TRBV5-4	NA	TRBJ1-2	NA	TGTGCCAGCAGCCAAGTTTCAGAGTATGGCTACACCTTC	CASSQVSEYGYTF
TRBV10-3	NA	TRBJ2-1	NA	TGTGCCATCAGCTTCTATGGGGATGAGCAGTTCTTC	CAISFYGDEQFF
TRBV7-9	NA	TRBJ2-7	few	TGTGCCAGCAGCTTGAACTCCATGGGGTCGGGCGAGCAGTACTTC	CASSLNSMGSGEQYF
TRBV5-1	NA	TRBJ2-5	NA	TGCGCCAGCAGCTTGAAGGGGGAGACCCAGTACTTC	CASSLKGETQYF
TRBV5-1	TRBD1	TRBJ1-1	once	TGCGCCAGTGGACAGGCTCTGAACACTGAAGCTTTCTTT	CASGQALNTEAFF
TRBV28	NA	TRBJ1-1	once	TGTGCCAGCAGTTCGGGGGTCGGTCACACTGAAGCTTTCTTT	CASSSGVGHTEAFF
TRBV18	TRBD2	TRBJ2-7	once	TGTGCCAGCTCCCCCGGGGGGAGCTCCTACGAGCAGTACTTC	CASSPGGSSYEQYF
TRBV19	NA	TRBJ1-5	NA	TGTGCCAGTAGTGGGACGGGAAGTTATAGCAATCAGCCCCAGCATTTT	CASSGTGSYSNQPQHF
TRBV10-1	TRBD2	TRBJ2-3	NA	TGCGCCAGCAGCCTAGCGGGGGCCGTAGATACGCAGTATTTT	CASSLAGAVDTQYF
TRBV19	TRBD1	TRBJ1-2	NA	TGTGCCAGTAGTATCGGGACAGATTATGGCTACACCTTC	CASSIGTDYGYTF
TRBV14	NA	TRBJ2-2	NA	TGTGCCAGCAGCCAGTTTTACAGGGCTACCGGGGAGCTGTTTTTT	CASSQFYRATGELFF
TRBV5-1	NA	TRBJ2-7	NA	TGCGCCAGCAGCTTGGGGGGATTCCGGGACACAGCCTACGAGCAGTACTTC	CASSLGGFRDTAYEQYF
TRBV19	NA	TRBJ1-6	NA	TGTGCCAGTAGTATACCGGGGGCACTAGAATCACCCCTCCACTTT	CASSIPGALESPLHF
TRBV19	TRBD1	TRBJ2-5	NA	TGTGCCAGTAGTCCGGGACAGGGGGGGTTTGAAGAGACCCAGTACTTC	CASSPGQGGFEETQYF
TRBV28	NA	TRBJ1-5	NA	TGTGCCAGCAGTTGGATAATAAGCAATCAGCCCCAGCATTTT	CASSWIISNQPQHF
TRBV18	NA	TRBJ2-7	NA	TGTGCCAGCTCAGTGTCGAAGGTGGGCTACGAGCAGTACTTC	CASSVSKVGYEQYF
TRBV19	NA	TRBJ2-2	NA	TGTGCCAGTAGTGCCCCGATTTGGGGGGGGCGGACCGGGGAGCTGTTTTTT	CASSAPIWGGRTGELFF
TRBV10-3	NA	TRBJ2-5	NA	TGTGCCATCAGTGAGATTCCGCGGGGCCCCCCCTTCGTTGAGCAGTACTTC	CAISEIPRGPPFVEQYF
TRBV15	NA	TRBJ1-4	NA	TGTGCCACCAGCCGAGCCGCGGTAGCGATTAATGAAAAACTGTTTTTT	CATSRAAVAINEKLFF